Following are 11 T cell receptor beta chains from one sample sequenced in a study of blood T cell repertoires in COVID-19. The method was immunoSEQ multiplex PCR; TCRdb's version includes in-frame clones alone and lacks a portion of them. Altogether fewer than 250,000 clones are present, about 86% being singletons, with the ten largest covering about 8.9%. Material for sequencing was peripheral blood. The receptors here all came from a woman aged 45-60 years with acute or convalescent COVID-19.

The sample holds one count of this clone. CDR3 sequence: CASSKYRLARCEQYF. In DNA form, the CDR3 reads TGTGCCAGCAGCAAATATCGGCTAGCAAGGTGCGAGCAGTACTTC. The gene calls are TRBV21-1 and TRBJ2-7; the table's D gene call, TRBD2, was not cross checked with the DNA. TRBV21-1 is marked as a pseudogene. The CDR3 length is 15 residues.

V usage is TRBV4-2 and J usage is TRBJ2-7; 15 bases are shared with TRBD2. The V gene end was trimmed by 0 bases and the J gene end by 4 bases; junction bases not matched to a gene: 10. CDR3 length: 19 amino acids. CDR1 and CDR2 (germline): LGHNA, YNFKEQ. The CDR3, as DNA: TGTGCCAGCAGCCAAGATAGGGGACTAGCGGGAGGTCTTGGGTACGAGCAGTACTTC. Translation gives CASSQDRGLAGGLGYEQYF.

V gene TRBV7-2 combines with J gene TRBJ2-1; D is unresolved. The germline gives CDR1 SGHTA, CDR2 FQGNSA. The CDR3 extends over 15 amino acids. V was trimmed by 5 bases and J by 2 bases, leaving 13 bases between them. CDR3 residues: CASSEIADPYNEQFF. DNA of the CDR3: TGTGCCAGCAGCGAAATAGCAGATCCCTACAATGAGCAGTTCTTC.

This sequence joins TRBV5-1 and TRBJ1-5, with 10 bases aligning to TRBD1. The CDR3 length is 15 residues. The germline CDR1 and CDR2 sequences are SGHRS and YFSETQ. J lost 4 bases, V lost 4 bases, and 5 bases had no gene match. The CDR3 loop is CASSAGTGDNQPQHF. CDR3 sequence (DNA): TGCGCCAGCAGCGCAGGGACAGGGGATAATCAGCCCCAGCATTTT.

This clone was detected only once. This rearrangement joins TRBV5-4 to TRBJ1-3, with TRBD1 matching 7 bases. This CDR3 has 14 amino acids. The V gene end was trimmed by 4 bases and the J gene end by 9 bases; junction bases not matched to a gene: 10. Germline V CDR1 and CDR2: SGHNT, YYREEE (reference sequence). As DNA, the CDR3 is TGTGCCAGCAGCCGAGACAGGGTTGAGGGCACCATATATTTT. Its protein is CASSRDRVEGTIYF.

A single count supports this clone. CDR3 sequence (DNA): TGTGCCATCCAGGGGAACTCTGGAAACACCATATATTTT. It is translated as CAIQGNSGNTIYF. The chain couples TRBV10-3 to TRBJ1-3; perhaps TRBD1 as D (6 bases). Germline V CDR1 and CDR2: ENHRY, SYGVKD. The V end lost 8 bases, the J end lost 0 bases, and 8 bases lay between the germline ends. CDR3 length: 13 residues.

This clone was recorded once. The V and J genes are TRBV27 and TRBJ1-1; 7 bases fit TRBD1. The germline V gene encodes CDR1 MNHEY and CDR2 SMNVEV (reference sequence). The CDR3 runs to 14 residues. The V gene end was trimmed by 4 bases and the J gene end by 6 bases; junction bases not matched to a gene: 8. CDR3 sequence reads: CASSSNRGWPEAFF. CDR3 coding DNA: TGTGCCAGCAGTTCAAACAGGGGTTGGCCTGAAGCTTTCTTT.

This clone appeared a few times. This sequence joins TRBV18 and TRBJ2-1; 7 bases match TRBD1. V lost 6 bases to trimming and J lost 7 bases; unmatched junction nucleotides: 6. Germline CDR1 and CDR2: KGHSH and LQKENI. The CDR3 loop spans 13 amino acids. The CDR3 region is CASSLQGVNEQFF. CDR3 in DNA: TGTGCCAGCTCGCTCCAGGGGGTAAATGAGCAGTTCTTC. Full variable domain (rest looked up from reference TRBV18 and TRBJ2-1): NAGVMQNPRHLVRRRGQEARLRCSPMKGHSHVYWYRQLPEEGLKFMVYLQKENIIDESGMPKERFSAEFPKEGPSILRIQQVVRGDSAAYFCASSLQGVNEQFFGPGTRLTVL.

The V and J genes are TRBV2 and TRBJ1-5, with a tentative D call TRBD1 (6 bases). The CDR3 spans 15 residues. Germline values: CDR1 SNHLY, CDR2 FYNNEI. The V end was cut by 4 bases, the J end by 6 bases, with 16 bases between. Here the CDR3 DNA reads TGTGCCAGCAGTGTAGGGGGGGGCCTCACTCAGCCCCAGCATTTT. Protein: CASSVGGGLTQPQHF.

The chain is built from TRBV4-1 and TRBJ2-7; TRBD1 might be the D (5 bases). CDR3 length: 15 residues. V dropped 0 bases and J dropped 2 bases, with 11 bases sitting between them. Germline-derived CDR1 and CDR2 are MGHRA and YSYEKL. The CDR3 protein is CASSQERRVTYEQYF. Here the CDR3 DNA reads TGCGCCAGCAGCCAAGAGCGCAGGGTGACCTACGAGCAGTACTTC.

The chain links TRBV13 to TRBJ1-3; D is undetermined. V was clipped by 11 bases and J by 1 base, with 15 bases between them. This CDR3 comprises 14 residues. Germline values: CDR1 PRHDT, CDR2 FYEKMQ (reference sequence). The DNA for the CDR3 is TGTGCCGTGGGAGAGGGAAGATCTGGAAACACCATATATTTT. This codes for CAVGEGRSGNTIYF.